These 7 T cell receptor beta chains originate from one sample sequenced in a study of technical replicates of blood from a few donors. Sequencing used immunoSEQ multiplex PCR; TCRdb keeps in-frame clones, though not all of them. The sample holds some 83,000 clones, more than 90% seen once. Sequenced material: T cells isolated from PBMCs. The origin of the receptors is a human donor in good health.

V and J are TRBV5-1 and TRBJ2-3; 7 nucleotides agree with TRBD2. With V trimmed by 0 bases and J by 3 bases, 7 bases remained unmatched. This CDR3 is 16 amino acids long. Germline CDR1 is SGHRS and CDR2 is YFSETQ. Written as DNA, the CDR3 is TGCGCCAGCAGCTTGGGCCGGGGAGCGGGGACAGATACGCAGTATTTT. Translating gives CASSLGRGAGTDTQYF.

The chain employs TRBV28 and TRBJ2-7; the match to TRBD1 covers 7 bases. The germline V gene has CDR1 MDHEN and CDR2 SYDVKM. This CDR3 is 14 amino acids long. J gave up 2 bases and V 5 bases, and 6 bases lay outside the gene matches. The CDR3 loop reads CASSPPTGAYEQYF. The CDR3 nucleotides are TGTGCCAGCAGTCCCCCTACAGGGGCCTACGAGCAGTACTTC.

This sequence joins TRBV2 and TRBJ1-5; 7 bases are a match to TRBD1. The CDR3 extends over 15 amino acids. With V trimmed by 4 bases and J by 3 bases, 6 bases remained unmatched. Germline CDR1 is SNHLY and CDR2 is FYNNEI. The CDR3, as DNA: TGTGCCAGCAGTGGGACAGGCCCCTACAATCAGCCCCAGCATTTT. Translated: CASSGTGPYNQPQHF.

The CDR3 bases are TGCAGCGTCGAGACTAGCGGGGGGCGCACAGATACGCAGTATTTT. It encodes CSVETSGGRTDTQYF. The rearrangement links TRBV29-1 to TRBJ2-3, with 13 positions matching TRBD2. The CDR3 is 15 residues long. Per germline, CDR1 SQVTM and CDR2 ANQGSEA. Unmatched junction bases numbered 4, after V lost 6 bases and J lost 1 base.

The V and J genes are TRBV19 and TRBJ2-2; TRBD2 aligns across 9 bases. The CDR3 runs 17 residues. Germline V gene lookup returns CDR1 LNHDA and CDR2 SQIVND (reference sequence). Trimming removed 5 bases from V and 5 bases from J; junction bases left unmatched: 12. This chain's CDR3 is CASSSRREGRRTGELFF. Written as DNA, the CDR3 is TGTGCCAGTAGTTCCAGGCGGGAGGGCCGACGGACCGGGGAGCTGTTTTTT. Variable domain in full (rest from reference TRBV19 and TRBJ2-2): DGGITQSPKYLFRKEGQNVTLSCEQNLNHDAMYWYRQDPGQGLRLIYYSQIVNDFQKGDIAEGYSVSREKKESFPLTVTSAQKNPTAFYLCASSSRREGRRTGELFFGEGSRLTVL.

This sequence joins TRBV6-1 and TRBJ1-6; no firm D call. Between the trimmed V and J ends, which lost 2 bases and 4 bases, there was a span of 12 bases. Germline CDR1 is MNHNS and CDR2 is SASEGT. The CDR3 totals 16 residues. The CDR3 DNA is TGTGCCAGCAGTGAAAGCCGGGAATTTTATAATTCACCCCTCCACTTT. Translating gives CASSESREFYNSPLHF.

This clone was detected once. The V and J genes are TRBV2 and TRBJ2-5, with no clear D. Germline V CDR1 and CDR2: SNHLY, FYNNEI. The CDR3 has 14 residues. The germline V and J ends were trimmed by 3 bases and 4 bases, with 12 bases remaining between them. The CDR3: CASSDTATPETQYF. The CDR3 bases are TGTGCCAGCAGTGATACAGCCACCCCAGAGACCCAGTACTTC.